This T cell receptor beta chain emerged from a study of T-cell memory formation after mild COVID-19. Overall study: Largely, the TCR clusters proved donor specific.

Trimming shortened V by 0 bases and J by 2 bases, and 12 bases separated the two germline ends. The CDR3 covers 16 residues. CDR1 SGHKS and CDR2 YYEKEE come from the germline V gene (reference sequence). Constant-segment primers and 5'RACE yielded cDNA libraries for TCR alpha and TCR beta, each carrying sample barcodes and UMIs. TCRdb fed the 5' RACE reads into MiXCR, producing one record per CDR3 protein. The data contain around 420,000 distinct CDR3 sequences, 24% of them seen just once; the ten biggest clones take up 7% to 9.5%. J is TRBJ2-1 and V is TRBV5-5; the D is unclear. The sequence came from an adult woman who had mild COVID-19 (a few samples of this study predate the infection). Cell type and time point are not known. Material for sequencing was PBMCs or a T cell subset sorted from them (not recorded which). This CDR3 reads CASSLVGLEAYNEQFF. The DNA for the CDR3 is TGTGCCAGCAGCTTGGTAGGGCTAGAGGCCTACAATGAGCAGTTCTTC.